This note documents a single TCR beta chain sequence. The data are from a study of blood T cell repertoires in COVID-19. Profiled with immunoSEQ multiplex PCR; TCRdb holds only in-frame clones, not every one. Of some 350,000 clones in the sample, roughly 87% are singletons; the top ten hold 2.5% to 3%. Germline CDR1 reads MNHEY; CDR2 reads SVGAGI. This CDR3 contains 15 residues. Germline trimming cut 6 bases from V and 0 bases from J; bases unmatched to any gene: 4. The sequenced sample consisted of PBMCs or T cells enriched from blood (not recorded which). The chain is built from TRBV6-5 and TRBJ1-1, with 10 nucleotides matching TRBD1. The clonotype comes from a woman in her twenties or thirties who had recovered from COVID-19. CDR3 nucleotides: TGTGCCAGCAGGACAGGGGGCGCCATGAACACTGAAGCTTTCTTT. Translated, it gives CASRTGGAMNTEAFF.